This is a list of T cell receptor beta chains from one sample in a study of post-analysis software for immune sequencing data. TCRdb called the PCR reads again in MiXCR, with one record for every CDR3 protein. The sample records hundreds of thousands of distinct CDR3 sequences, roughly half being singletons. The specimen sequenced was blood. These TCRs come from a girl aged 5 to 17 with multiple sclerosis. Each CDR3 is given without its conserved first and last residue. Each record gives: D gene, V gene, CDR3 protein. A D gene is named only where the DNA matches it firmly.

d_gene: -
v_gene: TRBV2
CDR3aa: ASSDSYIQY

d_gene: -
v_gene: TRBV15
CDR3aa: ATSRDRYEQY

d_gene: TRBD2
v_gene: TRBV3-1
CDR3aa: ASSPSTSGETQY

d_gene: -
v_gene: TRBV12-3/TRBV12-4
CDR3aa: ASIRGEDTEAF

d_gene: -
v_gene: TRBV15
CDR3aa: ATSSERGADTQY

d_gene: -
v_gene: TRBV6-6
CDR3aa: ASSYPKAF

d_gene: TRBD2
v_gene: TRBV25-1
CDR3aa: ASSRLAGGPGEQY

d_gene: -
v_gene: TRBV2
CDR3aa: ASSELSPRDFSYNEQF

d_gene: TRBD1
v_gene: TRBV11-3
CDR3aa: ASSLGYRGSHNEQF

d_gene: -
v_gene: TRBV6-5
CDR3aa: ASSYETSYTEAF

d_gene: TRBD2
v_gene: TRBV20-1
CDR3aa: SAEGLAGDEQY

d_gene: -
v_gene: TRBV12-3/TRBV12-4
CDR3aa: ASSPGQTLNQPQH

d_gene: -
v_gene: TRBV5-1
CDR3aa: ASSPDEVPRGEQF

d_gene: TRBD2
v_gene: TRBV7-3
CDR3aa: ASSSGTSGPYNEQF

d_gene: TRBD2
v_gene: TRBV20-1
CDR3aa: SARGLAVYNEQF